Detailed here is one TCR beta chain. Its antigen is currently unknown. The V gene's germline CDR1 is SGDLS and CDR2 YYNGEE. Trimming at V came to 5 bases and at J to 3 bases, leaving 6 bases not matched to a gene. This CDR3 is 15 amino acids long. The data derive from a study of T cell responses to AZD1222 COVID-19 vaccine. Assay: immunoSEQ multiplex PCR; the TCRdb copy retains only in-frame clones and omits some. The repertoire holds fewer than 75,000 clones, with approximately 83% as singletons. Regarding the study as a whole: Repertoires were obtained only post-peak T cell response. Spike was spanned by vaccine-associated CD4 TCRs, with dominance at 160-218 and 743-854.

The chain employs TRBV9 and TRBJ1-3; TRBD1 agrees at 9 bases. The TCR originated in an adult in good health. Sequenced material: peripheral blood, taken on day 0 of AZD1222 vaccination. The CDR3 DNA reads TGTGCCAGCAGAGCTACAGGGGGCTTTGGAAACACCATATATTTT. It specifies CASRATGGFGNTIYF.